This TCR beta chain was recovered during a study of blood T cell repertoires in COVID-19. The data were produced by immunoSEQ multiplex PCR, yet TCRdb's version contains in-frame clones alone and is incomplete. The table lists 140,000 or so clones, under 90% of them singletons. J gave up 10 bases and V 7 bases, and 14 bases lay outside the gene matches. This CDR3 contains 14 residues. Sequenced material: PBMCs or T cells enriched from blood (not recorded which). The chain employs TRBV23-1 and TRBJ2-3, with 7 bases identical to TRBD2. Being an ORF, TRBV23-1 has a function that is uncertain. The receptor's source is a woman between 18 and 30 years old who had been exposed to COVID-19. CDR3 in DNA: TGCGCCAGCAAGAGGGACTATAAGTGGTGCGCGCAGTATTTT. Translating it yields CASKRDYKWCAQYF.